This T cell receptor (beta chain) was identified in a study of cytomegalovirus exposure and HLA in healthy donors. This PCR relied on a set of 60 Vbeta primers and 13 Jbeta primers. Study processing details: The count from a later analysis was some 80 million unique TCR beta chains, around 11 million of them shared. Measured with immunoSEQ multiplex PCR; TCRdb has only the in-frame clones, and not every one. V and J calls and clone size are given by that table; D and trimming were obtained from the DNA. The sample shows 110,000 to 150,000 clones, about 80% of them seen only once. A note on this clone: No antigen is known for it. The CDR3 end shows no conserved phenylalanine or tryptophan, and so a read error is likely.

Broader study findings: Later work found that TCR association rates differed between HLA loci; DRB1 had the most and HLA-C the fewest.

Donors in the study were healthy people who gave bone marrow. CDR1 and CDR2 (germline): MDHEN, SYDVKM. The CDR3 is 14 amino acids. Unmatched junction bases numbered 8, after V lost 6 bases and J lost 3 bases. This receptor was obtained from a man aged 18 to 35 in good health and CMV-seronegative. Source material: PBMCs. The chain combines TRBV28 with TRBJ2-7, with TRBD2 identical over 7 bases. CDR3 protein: CASSRWEGLYEQYL. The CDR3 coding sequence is TGTGCCAGCAGCAGGTGGGAGGGCCTCTACGAGCAGTACCTC.